The 14 T cell receptor beta chains below all came from one sample that was sequenced in a study of CD8 T cells in Susac syndrome. A quantity of roughly 0.5 to 1 ug RNA underwent reverse transcription using random hexamers. TCRdb re-analysed the immunoSEQ multiplex PCR reads in MiXCR, keeping a single row per CDR3 protein. The table shows hundreds of thousands of distinct CDR3 sequences, with 85% to 95% occurring only once. The material sequenced was CD4+ T cells from PBMCs. The receptors originated from a human donor with multiple sclerosis.

This sequence joins TRBV20-1 and TRBJ1-5, with D possibly being TRBD1 (5 bases). With 5 bases removed from V and 6 bases from J, the gap between germline ends came to 17 bases. Germline V gene lookup returns CDR1 DFQATT and CDR2 SNEGSKA (reference sequence). The CDR3 length is 14 residues. The CDR3 DNA reads TGCAGTGCTGGGGGGGGAGGGCTCGGTCAGCCCCAGCATTTT. This sequence encodes CSAGGGGLGQPQHF.

This chain links TRBV28 with TRBJ2-2; 9 positions match TRBD2. The ends lost 4 bases at V and 7 bases at J; junction bases unmatched: 7. This CDR3 region has 15 residues. Germline values: CDR1 MDHEN, CDR2 SYDVKM. The DNA for the CDR3 is TGTGCCAGCAGTTACGGCGGGGGGGCCTTCGGGGAGCTGTTTTTT. This encodes CASSYGGGAFGELFF.

This chain links TRBV23-1 with TRBJ2-3, with unresolved D. TRBV23-1 is an ORF, with its function uncertain. There are 15 residues in the CDR3. The ends were cut back, 7 bases at V and 2 bases at J, with 16 bases in the middle. CDR3 protein: CASTPLWAPTDTQYF. CDR3 DNA: TGCGCCAGCACCCCTCTTTGGGCCCCCACAGATACGCAGTATTTT.

The rearrangement uses TRBV7-2 and TRBJ1-1, with D uncertain. In germline, CDR1 is SGHTA, CDR2 FQGNSA. The CDR3 covers 15 residues. V lost 3 bases to trimming and J lost 3 bases, with 14 bases between them. Written as DNA, the CDR3 is TGTGCCAGCAGCTTGAGATTCGGGTCATACACTGAAGCTTTCTTT. This codes for CASSLRFGSYTEAFF.

The chain links TRBV20-1 to TRBJ2-1, with a weak D call TRBD2 (6 bases). The CDR3 length is 15 residues. V was clipped by 1 base and J by 6 bases, with 16 bases between them. CDR1 is DFQATT, CDR2 SNEGSKA, per germline (reference sequence). This CDR3 reads CSARVETRVGNEQFF. The CDR3 DNA follows: TGCAGTGCTAGAGTGGAGACTAGGGTAGGCAATGAGCAGTTCTTC.

This clonotype was picked up one time. V usage is TRBV9 and J usage is TRBJ2-3; 15 bases match TRBD2. Germline V gene lookup returns CDR1 SGDLS and CDR2 YYNGEE. This CDR3 region has 17 residues. Losses at the gene ends were 4 bases for V and 3 bases for J; bases not matched to a gene: 6. CDR3 nucleotides: TGTGCCAGCAGCCCAGGACTAGCGGGAGGGATTACAGATACGCAGTATTTT. Its protein product is CASSPGLAGGITDTQYF.

This clonotype was observed once. J is TRBJ2-2 and V is TRBV20-1; the match to TRBD1 covers 8 bases. The trim removed 7 bases at V and 3 bases at J, leaving 1 base unmatched. This CDR3 spans 12 amino acids. Germline V CDR1 and CDR2: DFQATT, SNEGSKA (reference sequence). CDR3 bases: TGCAGTGTACAGGGGGACACCGGGGAGCTGTTTTTT. It yields the protein CSVQGDTGELFF.

This clonotype was seen only once. The V and J genes are TRBV20-1 and TRBJ1-1; TRBD1 is a possible D gene (5 bases). The CDR3 totals 14 residues. V lost 4 bases to trimming and J lost 0 bases, with 12 bases between them. Germline values: CDR1 DFQATT, CDR2 SNEGSKA (reference sequence). The CDR3 region is CSATAGPMNTEAFF. CDR3 in DNA: TGCAGTGCTACCGCAGGGCCTATGAACACTGAAGCTTTCTTT.

This chain joins TRBV25-1 and TRBJ2-7; tentative D call: TRBD1 (6 bases). The germline V and J ends were trimmed by 3 bases and 1 base, with 10 bases remaining between them. Looked up from germline, CDR1 is MGHDK and CDR2 is SYGVNS. The CDR3 is made up of 14 amino acids. CDR3 DNA: TGTGCCAGCAGTGATTACAGGGCGTCCTACGAGCAGTACTTC. Its translation: CASSDYRASYEQYF.

V usage is TRBV4-1 and J usage is TRBJ2-5; D may be TRBD1 (6 bases). The germline gives CDR1 MGHRA, CDR2 YSYEKL. This CDR3 comprises 15 residues. Trimming removed 0 bases from V and 5 bases from J, with 13 bases in between. The CDR3 here is CASSQDRGGRETQYF. The CDR3 bases are TGCGCCAGCAGCCAAGATCGTGGGGGCCGGGAGACCCAGTACTTC.

About this clonotype: At one end the junction does not follow the germline gene, possibly because of a read error. The chain links TRBV5-1 to TRBJ1-1, with a possible D match to TRBD1 (6 bases). This CDR3 is built from 14 residues. CDR1 is SGHRS and CDR2 is YFSETQ in the germline V gene. The CDR3 is CASSLGGGRTEVFF. CDR3 in DNA: TGCGCCAGCAGCCTTGGAGGGGGGCGGACTGAAGTTTTCTTT.

The V and J genes are TRBV3-1 and TRBJ1-4; 11 nucleotides align to TRBD1. Germline-derived CDR1 and CDR2 are LGHDT and YNNKEL (reference sequence). The V segment lost 0 bases and the J segment 7 bases; nucleotides outside the gene matches: 4. The CDR3 runs to 16 residues. In nucleotides, the CDR3 is TGTGCCAGCAGCCAAGATCTCGGGACAGGGGGTGAAAAACTGTTTTTT. Its translation: CASSQDLGTGGEKLFF.

The rearrangement joins TRBV6-5 to TRBJ2-2; 10 bases match TRBD2. This CDR3 has 13 amino acids. Losses at the gene ends were 6 bases for V and 12 bases for J; bases not matched to a gene: 7. Germline assignment: CDR1 MNHEY and CDR2 SVGAGI. The CDR3 protein is CASSLSGGPQLFF. CDR3 nucleotides: TGTGCCAGCAGCCTTAGCGGGGGGCCCCAGCTGTTTTTT.

This rearrangement joins TRBV20-1 to TRBJ1-6, with D possibly being TRBD1 (5 bases). The V gene's germline CDR1 is DFQATT and CDR2 SNEGSKA (reference sequence). The length of the CDR3 is 14 residues. With 2 bases removed from V and 5 bases from J, the gap between germline ends came to 10 bases. Written as DNA, the CDR3 is TGCAGTGCTAGAATCCCGGGGGATAATTCACCCCTCCACTTT. Amino acids: CSARIPGDNSPLHF.